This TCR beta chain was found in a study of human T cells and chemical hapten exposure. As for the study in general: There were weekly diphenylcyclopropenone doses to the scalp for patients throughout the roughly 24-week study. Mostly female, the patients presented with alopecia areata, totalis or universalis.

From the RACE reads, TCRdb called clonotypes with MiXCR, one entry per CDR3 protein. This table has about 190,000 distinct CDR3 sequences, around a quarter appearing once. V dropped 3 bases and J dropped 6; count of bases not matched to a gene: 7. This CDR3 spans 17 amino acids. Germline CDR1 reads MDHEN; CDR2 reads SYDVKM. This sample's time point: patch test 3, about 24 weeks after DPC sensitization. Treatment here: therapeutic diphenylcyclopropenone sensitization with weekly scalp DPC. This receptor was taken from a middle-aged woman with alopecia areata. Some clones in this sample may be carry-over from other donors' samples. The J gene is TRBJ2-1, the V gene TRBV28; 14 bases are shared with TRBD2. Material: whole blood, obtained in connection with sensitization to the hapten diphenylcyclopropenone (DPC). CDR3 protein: CASSFPWGTSGSNEQFF. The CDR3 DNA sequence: TGTGCCAGCAGTTTTCCCTGGGGGACTAGCGGGAGCAATGAGCAGTTCTTC.